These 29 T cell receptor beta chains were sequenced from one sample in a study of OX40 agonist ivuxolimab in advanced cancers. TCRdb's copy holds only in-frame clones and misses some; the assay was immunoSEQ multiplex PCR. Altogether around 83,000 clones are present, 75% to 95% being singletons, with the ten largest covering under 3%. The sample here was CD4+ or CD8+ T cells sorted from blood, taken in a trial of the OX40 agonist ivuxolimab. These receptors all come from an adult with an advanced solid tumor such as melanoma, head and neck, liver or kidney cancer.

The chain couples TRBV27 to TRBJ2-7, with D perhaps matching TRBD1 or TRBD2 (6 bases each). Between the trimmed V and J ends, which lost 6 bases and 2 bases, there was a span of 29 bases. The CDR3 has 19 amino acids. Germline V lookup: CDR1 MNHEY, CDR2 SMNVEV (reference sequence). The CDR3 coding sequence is TGTGCCAGCAGCCAACCCGGGCGAGCCGGGACGGGGGCCACCTACGAGCAGTACTTC. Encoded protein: CASSQPGRAGTGATYEQYF.

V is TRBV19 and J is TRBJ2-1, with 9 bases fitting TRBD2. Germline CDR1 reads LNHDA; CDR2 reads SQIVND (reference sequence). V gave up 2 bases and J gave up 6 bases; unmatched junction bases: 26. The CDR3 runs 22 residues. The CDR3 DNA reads TGTGCCAGTAGTATATCCTCTAGGCGGTATCCGACTAGCGGTTCACTAGGCAATGAGCAGTTCTTC. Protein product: CASSISSRRYPTSGSLGNEQFF.

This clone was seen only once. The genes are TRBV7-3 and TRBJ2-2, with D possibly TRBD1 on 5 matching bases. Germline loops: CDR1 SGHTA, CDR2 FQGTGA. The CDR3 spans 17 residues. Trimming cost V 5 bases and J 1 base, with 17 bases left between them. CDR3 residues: CASSPRTNSLNTGELFF. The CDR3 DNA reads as TGTGCCAGCAGCCCAAGGACAAACTCCCTGAACACCGGGGAGCTGTTTTTT.

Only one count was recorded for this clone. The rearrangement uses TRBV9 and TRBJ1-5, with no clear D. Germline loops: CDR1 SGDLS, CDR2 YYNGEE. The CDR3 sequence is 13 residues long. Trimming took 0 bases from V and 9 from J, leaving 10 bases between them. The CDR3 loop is CASSVVPDVPQHF. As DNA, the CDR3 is TGTGCCAGCAGCGTAGTACCGGACGTGCCCCAGCATTTT.

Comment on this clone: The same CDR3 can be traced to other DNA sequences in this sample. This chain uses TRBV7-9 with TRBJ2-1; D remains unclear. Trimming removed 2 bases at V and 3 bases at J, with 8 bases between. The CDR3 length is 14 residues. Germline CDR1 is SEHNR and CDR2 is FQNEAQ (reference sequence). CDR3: CASSLSGVYNEQFF. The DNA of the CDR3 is TGTGCCAGCAGCTTATCTGGAGTCTACAATGAGCAGTTCTTC. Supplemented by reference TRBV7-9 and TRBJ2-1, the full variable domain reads DTGVSQNPRHKITKRGQNVTFRCDPISEHNRLYWYRQTLGQGPEFLTYFQNEAQLEKSRLLSDRFSAERPKGSFSTLEIQRTEQGDSAMYLCASSLSGVYNEQFFGPGTRLTVL.

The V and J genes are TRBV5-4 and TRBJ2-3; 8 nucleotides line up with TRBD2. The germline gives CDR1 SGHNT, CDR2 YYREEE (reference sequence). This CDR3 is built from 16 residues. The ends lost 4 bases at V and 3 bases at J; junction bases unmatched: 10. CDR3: CASSLKSGRRTDTQYF. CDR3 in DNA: TGTGCCAGCAGCCTAAAAAGCGGGAGAAGAACAGATACGCAGTATTTT. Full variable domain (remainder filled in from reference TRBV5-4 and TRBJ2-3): ETGVTQSPTHLIKTRGQQVTLRCSSQSGHNTVSWYQQALGQGPQFIFQYYREEENGRGNFPPRFSGLQFPNYSSELNVNALELDDSALYLCASSLKSGRRTDTQYFGPGTRLTVL.

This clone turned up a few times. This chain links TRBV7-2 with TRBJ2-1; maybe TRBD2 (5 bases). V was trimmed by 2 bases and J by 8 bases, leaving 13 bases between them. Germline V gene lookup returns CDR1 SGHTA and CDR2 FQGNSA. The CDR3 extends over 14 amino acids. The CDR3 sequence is CASSLSLVRDEQFF. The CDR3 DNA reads TGTGCCAGCAGCTTATCACTAGTTAGAGATGAGCAGTTCTTC.

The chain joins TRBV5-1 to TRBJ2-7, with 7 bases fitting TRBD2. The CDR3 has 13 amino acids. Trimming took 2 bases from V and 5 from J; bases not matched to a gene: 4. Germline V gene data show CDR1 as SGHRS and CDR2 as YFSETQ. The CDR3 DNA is TGCGCCAGCAGCTTTGCGGGGGTAAACGAGCAGTACTTC. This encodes CASSFAGVNEQYF.

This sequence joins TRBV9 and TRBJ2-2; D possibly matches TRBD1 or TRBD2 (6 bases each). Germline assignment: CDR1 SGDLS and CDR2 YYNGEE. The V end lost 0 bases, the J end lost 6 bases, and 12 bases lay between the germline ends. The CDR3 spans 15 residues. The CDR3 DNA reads TGTGCCAGCAGCGTAGTAGGGGGAGGTCCCGGGGAGCTGTTTTTT. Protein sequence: CASSVVGGGPGELFF.

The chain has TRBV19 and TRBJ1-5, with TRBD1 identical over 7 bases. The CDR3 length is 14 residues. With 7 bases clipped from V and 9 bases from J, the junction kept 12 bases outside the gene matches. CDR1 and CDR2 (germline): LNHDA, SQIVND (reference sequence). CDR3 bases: TGTGCCAGTATGACGGCAGGGGGAGCTGGGCCCCAGCATTTT. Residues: CASMTAGGAGPQHF.

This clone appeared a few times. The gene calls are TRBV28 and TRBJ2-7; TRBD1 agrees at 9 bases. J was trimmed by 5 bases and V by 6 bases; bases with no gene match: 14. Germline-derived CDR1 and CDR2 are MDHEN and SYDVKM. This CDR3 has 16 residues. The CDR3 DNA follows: TGTGCCAGCAGCCCTGGGAGGGGACAGGGTCCCCACGAGCAGTACTTC. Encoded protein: CASSPGRGQGPHEQYF.

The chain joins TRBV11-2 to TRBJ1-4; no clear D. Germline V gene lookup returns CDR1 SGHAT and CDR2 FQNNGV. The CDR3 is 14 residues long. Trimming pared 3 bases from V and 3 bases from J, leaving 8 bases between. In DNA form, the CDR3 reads TGTGCCAGCAGCTTCCAGGACGCTAATGAAAAACTGTTTTTT. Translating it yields CASSFQDANEKLFF.

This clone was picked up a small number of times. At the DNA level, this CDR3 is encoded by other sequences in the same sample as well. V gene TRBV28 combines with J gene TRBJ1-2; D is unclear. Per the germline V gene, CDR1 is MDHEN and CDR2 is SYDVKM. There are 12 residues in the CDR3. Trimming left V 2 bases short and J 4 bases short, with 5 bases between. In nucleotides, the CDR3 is TGTGCCAGCAGTTTAAAAGCCTATGGCTACACCTTC. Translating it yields CASSLKAYGYTF.

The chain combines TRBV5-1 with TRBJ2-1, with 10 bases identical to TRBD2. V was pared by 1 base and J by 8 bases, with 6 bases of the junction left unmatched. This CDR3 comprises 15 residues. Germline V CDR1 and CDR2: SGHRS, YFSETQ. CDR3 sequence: CASSLPSGSIDEQFF. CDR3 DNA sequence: TGCGCCAGCAGCTTGCCTAGCGGGAGTATCGATGAGCAGTTCTTC.

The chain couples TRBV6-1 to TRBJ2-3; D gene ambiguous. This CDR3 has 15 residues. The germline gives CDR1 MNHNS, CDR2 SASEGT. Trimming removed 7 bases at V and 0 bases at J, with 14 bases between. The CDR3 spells CASNFDGHSTDTQYF. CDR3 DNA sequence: TGTGCCAGCAACTTTGACGGCCACAGCACAGATACGCAGTATTTT.

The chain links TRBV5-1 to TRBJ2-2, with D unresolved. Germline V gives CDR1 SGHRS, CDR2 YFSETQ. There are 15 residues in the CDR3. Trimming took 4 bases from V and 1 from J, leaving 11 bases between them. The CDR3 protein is CASSTNTLNTGELFF. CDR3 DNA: TGCGCCAGCAGCACAAATACTCTGAACACCGGGGAGCTGTTTTTT.

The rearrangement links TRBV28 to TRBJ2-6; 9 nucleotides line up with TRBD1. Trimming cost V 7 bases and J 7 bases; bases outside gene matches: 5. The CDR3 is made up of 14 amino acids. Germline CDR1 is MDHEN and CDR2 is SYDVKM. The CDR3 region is CASKGQGTANVLTF. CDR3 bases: TGTGCCAGCAAAGGACAGGGGACTGCCAACGTCCTGACTTTC.

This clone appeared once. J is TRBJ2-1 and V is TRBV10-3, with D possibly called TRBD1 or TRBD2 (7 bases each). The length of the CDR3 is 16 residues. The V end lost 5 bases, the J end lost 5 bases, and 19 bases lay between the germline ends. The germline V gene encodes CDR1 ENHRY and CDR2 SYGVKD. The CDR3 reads CAISPNSGQGDNEQFF. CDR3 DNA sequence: TGTGCCATCAGTCCTAATAGCGGGCAGGGGGACAATGAGCAGTTCTTC.

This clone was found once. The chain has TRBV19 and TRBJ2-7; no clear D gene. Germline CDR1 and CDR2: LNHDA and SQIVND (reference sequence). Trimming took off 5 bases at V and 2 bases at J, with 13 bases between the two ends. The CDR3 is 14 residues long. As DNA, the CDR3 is TGTGCCAGTAGTCCCGAGTGGGCGACCTACGAGCAGTACTTC. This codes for CASSPEWATYEQYF.

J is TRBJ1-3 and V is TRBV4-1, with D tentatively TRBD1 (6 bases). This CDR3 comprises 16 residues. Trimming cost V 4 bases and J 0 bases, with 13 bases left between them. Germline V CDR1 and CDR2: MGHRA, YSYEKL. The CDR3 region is CASSLRQAISGNTIYF. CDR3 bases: TGCGCCAGCAGCCTTCGACAGGCAATCTCTGGAAACACCATATATTTT.

CDR3 in DNA: TGCGCCAGCAGCTTTGGTAACACTGAAGCTTTCTTT. Amino acid sequence: CASSFGNTEAFF. This sequence joins TRBV5-1 and TRBJ1-1, with no clear D. V was clipped by 2 bases and J by 2 bases, with 4 bases between them. This CDR3 is 12 amino acids long. The germline V gene has CDR1 SGHRS and CDR2 YFSETQ.

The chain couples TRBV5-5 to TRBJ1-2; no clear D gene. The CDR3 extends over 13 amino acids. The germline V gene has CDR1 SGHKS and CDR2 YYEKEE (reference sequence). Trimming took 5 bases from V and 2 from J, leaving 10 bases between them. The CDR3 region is CASRLDSNYGYTF. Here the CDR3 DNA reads TGTGCCAGCAGGCTGGACTCAAACTATGGCTACACCTTC.

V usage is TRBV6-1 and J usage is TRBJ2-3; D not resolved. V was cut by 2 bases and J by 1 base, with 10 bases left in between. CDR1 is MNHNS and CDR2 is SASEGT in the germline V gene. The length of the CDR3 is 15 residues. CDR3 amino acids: CASSENGRRTDTQYF. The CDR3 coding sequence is TGTGCCAGCAGTGAAAACGGCAGACGCACAGATACGCAGTATTTT.

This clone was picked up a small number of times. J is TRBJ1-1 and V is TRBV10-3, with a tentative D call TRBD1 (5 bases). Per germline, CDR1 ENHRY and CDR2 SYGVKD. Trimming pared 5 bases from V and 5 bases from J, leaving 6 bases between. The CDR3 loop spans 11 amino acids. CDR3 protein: CAISQGTEAFF. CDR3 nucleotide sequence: TGTGCCATCAGTCAGGGAACTGAAGCTTTCTTT.

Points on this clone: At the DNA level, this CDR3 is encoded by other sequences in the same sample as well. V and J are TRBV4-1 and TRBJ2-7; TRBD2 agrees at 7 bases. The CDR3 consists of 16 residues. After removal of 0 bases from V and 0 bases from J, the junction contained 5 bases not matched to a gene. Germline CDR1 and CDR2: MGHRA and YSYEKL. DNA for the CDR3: TGCGCCAGCAGCCAAGATCCGGGCGGGAGCTCCTACGAGCAGTACTTC. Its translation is CASSQDPGGSSYEQYF.

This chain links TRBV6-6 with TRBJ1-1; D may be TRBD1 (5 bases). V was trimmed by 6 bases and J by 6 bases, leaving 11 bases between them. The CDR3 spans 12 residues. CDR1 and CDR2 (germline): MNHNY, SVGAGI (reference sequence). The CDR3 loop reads CASSKGVAEAFF. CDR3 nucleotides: TGTGCCAGCAGCAAAGGGGTAGCTGAAGCTTTCTTT.

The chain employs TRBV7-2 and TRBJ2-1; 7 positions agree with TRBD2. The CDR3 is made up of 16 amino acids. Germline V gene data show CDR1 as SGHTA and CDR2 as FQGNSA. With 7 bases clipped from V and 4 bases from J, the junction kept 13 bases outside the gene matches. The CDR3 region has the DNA TGTGCCAGCACCCTCGGGTCTAGCGGTCCTTACAATGAGCAGTTCTTC. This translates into CASTLGSSGPYNEQFF.

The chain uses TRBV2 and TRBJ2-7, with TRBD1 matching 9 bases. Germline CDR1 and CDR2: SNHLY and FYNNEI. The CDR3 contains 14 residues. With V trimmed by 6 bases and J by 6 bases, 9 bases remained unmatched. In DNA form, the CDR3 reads TGTGCCAGCAGGGGGGTGGACAGGGGTGTCGAGCAGTACTTC. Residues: CASRGVDRGVEQYF.

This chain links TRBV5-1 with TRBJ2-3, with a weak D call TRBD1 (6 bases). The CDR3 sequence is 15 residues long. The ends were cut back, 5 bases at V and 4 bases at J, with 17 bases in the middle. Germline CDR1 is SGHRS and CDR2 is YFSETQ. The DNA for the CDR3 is TGCGCCAGCAGTTCACAGGGTTTTCTATCAGATACGCAGTATTTT. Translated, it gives CASSSQGFLSDTQYF.